This T cell receptor (beta chain) was identified in a study of blood T cell repertoires in COVID-19. The overall study: Sample material is recorded as cDNA or gDNA derived from T cells, B-cell-depleted T cells, or PBMCs.

Germline V gene sequence: CDR1 MNHEY, CDR2 SVGAGI. The CDR3 spans 15 residues. Trimming shortened V by 0 bases and J by 6 bases, and 13 bases separated the two germline ends. Generated by immunoSEQ multiplex PCR, the TCRdb table keeps only in-frame clones and is missing some. The table has 350,000 to 400,000 clones, approximately 88% seen once. This receptor was obtained from a woman in her twenties or thirties with acute COVID-19. Sample: PBMCs or T cells enriched from blood (not recorded which). The chain couples TRBV6-5 to TRBJ2-3; tentatively, D is TRBD1 (6 bases). DNA for the CDR3: TGTGCCAGCAGTTACTCTTCGGCAGGGGTGGATACGCAGTATTTT. As protein: CASSYSSAGVDTQYF.